The present entry profiles one T cell receptor (beta chain) with its context. Some clones are missing from TCRdb's copy, which holds only in-frame ones; the method was immunoSEQ multiplex PCR. The sample gives approximately 710,000 clones, less than 95% of which show up once; about a third is in the top ten. These data belong to a study of shared clonotypes between healthy human individuals. The TCR sequence derives from a man aged 18 to 35 in good health. Some clones in this sample may be carry-over from other donors' samples. Specimen: memory CD8+ T cells from PBMCs. Stated subset: CD45RO+ cells pooled with CCR7-negative TemRA cells.

The CDR3: CSVGEGRTEKLFF. The CDR3 coding sequence is TGCAGCGTTGGCGAGGGGAGAACTGAAAAACTGTTTTTT. The V gene is TRBV29-1, the J gene TRBJ1-4; possibly TRBD1 for D (5 bases). From germline, CDR1 is SQVTM and CDR2 ANQGSEA. The CDR3 covers 13 residues. The V end lost 4 bases, the J end lost 7 bases, and 13 bases lay between the germline ends.